The sequence of this TCR beta chain was determined in a study of control samples from healthy donors and cancer patients. V lost 0 bases to trimming and J lost 6 bases, with 11 bases between them. Germline loops: CDR1 LGHDT, CDR2 YNNKEL (reference sequence). This CDR3 region has 14 residues. This clone was seen a single time. TCRdb's copy holds only in-frame clones and misses some; the assay was immunoSEQ multiplex PCR. The table includes fewer than 200,000 clones, roughly 92% detected once. The clonotype comes from a man aged 25-45 years in good health. Sequencing was carried out using blood. The chain carries TRBV3-1 (or the pseudogene TRBV3-2) and TRBJ1-2; no clear D. The CDR3, as DNA: TGTGCCAGCAGCCAAGATTGGACGGCCAATGGCTACACCTTC. Translating gives CASSQDWTANGYTF.